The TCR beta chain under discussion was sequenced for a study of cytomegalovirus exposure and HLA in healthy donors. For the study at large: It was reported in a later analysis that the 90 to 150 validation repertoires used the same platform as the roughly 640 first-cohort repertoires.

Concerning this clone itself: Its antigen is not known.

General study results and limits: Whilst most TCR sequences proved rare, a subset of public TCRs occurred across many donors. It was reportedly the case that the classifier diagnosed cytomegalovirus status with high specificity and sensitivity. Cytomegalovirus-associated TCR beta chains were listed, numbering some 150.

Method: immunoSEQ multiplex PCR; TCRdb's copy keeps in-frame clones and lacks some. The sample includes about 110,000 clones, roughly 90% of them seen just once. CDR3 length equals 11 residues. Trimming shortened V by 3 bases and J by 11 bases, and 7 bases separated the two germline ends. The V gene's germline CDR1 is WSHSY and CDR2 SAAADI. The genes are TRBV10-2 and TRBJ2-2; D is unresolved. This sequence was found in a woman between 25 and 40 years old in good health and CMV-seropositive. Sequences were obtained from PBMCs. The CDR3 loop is CASSESIELFF. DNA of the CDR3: TGCGCCAGCAGTGAATCTATAGAGCTGTTTTTT.